The entry that follows covers one T cell receptor (beta chain) sequence. Germline V CDR1 and CDR2: SGHTA, FQGNSA. This CDR3 is built from 16 residues. V lost 6 bases and J lost 2; bases outside the gene matches: 8. In the original processing: Researchers report that nucleated cell counts were estimated from reference gene primer amplification. The assay was immunoSEQ multiplex PCR, and TCRdb's table has in-frame clones only and misses some. The V and J calls and clone size are taken from that table; D and trimming were inferred from the DNA. The data hold 98,000 or so clones, with 55% to 75% observed a single time. The data stem from a study of blood T cell repertoires in COVID-19. Background on the study: The samples span acute and convalescent COVID-19 from the United States, Italy and Spain. From T cells, B-cell-depleted T cells, or PBMCs came the material, which was cDNA or gDNA.

This TCR derives from a woman between 35 and 50 years old with acute or convalescent COVID-19. J is TRBJ1-2 and V is TRBV7-2; the match to TRBD1 covers 11 bases. The sequencing sample was made of peripheral blood. As DNA, the CDR3 is TGTGCCAGCAGTCGTGCGGGACAGGGGGGGAACTATGGCTACACCTTC. The encoded protein is CASSRAGQGGNYGYTF.